Detailed here is one TCR beta chain. The sample holds one count of this clone. Its antigen is currently not known. Base qualities are not at hand, and no much larger clone is one base apart. The immunoSEQ assay, a bias-controlled multiplex PCR using V- and J-specific primers, was used to amplify TCR beta CDR3 regions from genomic DNA. A second PCR step added a proprietary barcode and Illumina adapter sequences to the CDR3 amplicons. CDR3 libraries were sequenced on an Illumina MiSeq instrument. The original pipeline was this. immunoSEQ Analyzer 3.0 was used for export and quality control, with R Bioconductor and Immunarch used for downstream analyses. Only productive rearrangements in the normalized downsampled data set were used to calculate repertoire metrics. Clonotypes larger than 5 templates in the normalized cohort were defined as pathologically expanded. The Inverse Simpson Index served as the measure of repertoire diversity. CMV-specificity analyses were carried out on the non-normalized data set to capture all clonotypes. The source is immuneACCESS, and TCRdb retained only in-frame sequences with V and J called. Part of the clones is not carried over; for the studies checked, unresolved V genes explain less than half of this, and the remainder is unexplained. The DNA was the basis for D and trimming; V, J and clone size are from that table. The sample includes 6,500 to 8,000 clones, with 95% to 99% observed a single time. Jointly, the top ten make up about 0.7% of the sample.

This record comes from a study of T cell clonotyping in hematopoietic cell transplantation (dated by TCRdb to 2020 to 2023). Describing the broader study: A total of 130 to 150 blood samples were collected in the study from roughly 40 consecutive transplant recipients and their related donors. Recruitment of patients ran from late 2015 to early 2017, and follow-up continued until September 2020 or until death.

The CDR3 runs 13 residues from the cysteine to the phenylalanine. Just CDR3 DNA is preserved here, 39 bases in frame from base 1. V sheds 3 bases and J sheds 8 bases, leaving 14 bases between their ends. For CDR1 and CDR2, the germline V gene (reference sequence) lists GTSNPN and SVGIG. General findings and caveats noted by the study authors: The sample size was limited, and because cells were not sorted, the contributions of CD4 and CD8 repertoires could not be separated. Only a small fraction of recipient repertoires overlapped donor repertoires, with over 95% appearing de novo at the given depth. After transplant, TCR diversity in recipients dropped, and pathologically expanded clonotypes increased progressively from day 30 to day 180. Broader posttransplant TCR repertoire diversity was predicted by donor and pretransplant recipient Inverse Simpson Index values.

Interpreted using the paper, the time point label stands for: 30 days after allo-HCT. Blood from recipients was drawn roughly 28 days before transplant, then again at days 30, 100 and 180 after transplant. Using Nuclei Lysis Solution, genomic DNA was extracted from unfractionated peripheral blood mononuclear cells that were either fresh or cryopreserved. The clonotype was recovered from a male patient aged 60 to 75 who had an allogeneic stem cell transplant from a related donor, so the T cells may come from the graft donor. Some clones in this sample may be carry-over from other donors' samples. This material consisted of PBMCs, taken 30 days after allogeneic stem cell transplant. The sequence joins TRBV30 to TRBJ2-1, with the D gene not clear enough to name. The encoded CDR3 is CAWRKMGWDEQFF. The sequenced DNA is TGTGCCTGGAGGAAAATGGGGTGGGATGAGCAGTTCTTC. The variable domain in full, with residues beyond the CDR3 obtained from the reference TRBV30 and TRBJ2-1 genes, is SQTIHQWPATLVQPVGSPLSLECTVEGTSNPNLYWYRQAAGRGLQLLFYSVGIGQISSEVPQNLSASRPQDRQFILSSKKLLLSDSGFYLCAWRKMGWDEQFFGPGTRLTVL.